This is a list of T cell receptor beta chains from one sample in a study of T cells in Graves' hyperthyroidism and ophthalmopathy. MiXCR was run by TCRdb on the multiplex PCR reads, yielding one entry per CDR3 protein. The sample shows hundreds of thousands of distinct CDR3 sequences, around 15% of them seen only once. Source material: blood. The source of these receptors is a woman aged 40 to 50 with Graves' ophthalmopathy. Both conserved end residues are trimmed from each CDR3. The order of the fields is V gene, CDR3 length, CDR3 protein.

V gene: TRBV19
CDR3 length: 11
CDR3 protein: ASSDRGVGEAF

V gene: TRBV10-3
CDR3 length: 9
CDR3 protein: AILANNEQF

V gene: TRBV6-5
CDR3 length: 12
CDR3 protein: ASSYARGAPEAF

V gene: TRBV11-2
CDR3 length: 12
CDR3 protein: ASSPPGTRDTQY

V gene: TRBV20-1
CDR3 length: 11
CDR3 protein: SAPSGTESGYT

V gene: TRBV6-1
CDR3 length: 14
CDR3 protein: ASSGRGLSNTGELF

V gene: TRBV2
CDR3 length: 9
CDR3 protein: AGQGYNEQF

V gene: TRBV4-1
CDR3 length: 13
CDR3 protein: ASSQGTGGPDTQY

V gene: TRBV7-3
CDR3 length: 14
CDR3 protein: ASSLIGGGPTDTQY

V gene: TRBV30
CDR3 length: 10
CDR3 protein: AWSLGNEKLF

V gene: TRBV4-1
CDR3 length: 14
CDR3 protein: ASRPLMGGFNYGYT

V gene: TRBV30
CDR3 length: 11
CDR3 protein: AWSAGDGQPQH

V gene: TRBV7-9
CDR3 length: 12
CDR3 protein: ASRPQPENTEAF

V gene: TRBV18
CDR3 length: 12
CDR3 protein: ASSPAGPDQPQH

V gene: TRBV12-3/TRBV12-4
CDR3 length: 12
CDR3 protein: ASSFQGYNQPQH

V gene: TRBV6-1
CDR3 length: 13
CDR3 protein: ASRNRFDSGNTIY

V gene: TRBV6-1
CDR3 length: 15
CDR3 protein: ASSELAGGVGTDTQY

V gene: TRBV9
CDR3 length: 12
CDR3 protein: ASSARLADNEQF

V gene: TRBV19
CDR3 length: 11
CDR3 protein: ASSTQGFFIQY

V gene: TRBV5-1
CDR3 length: 18
CDR3 protein: ASSLGAWTSGGPSNGELF

V gene: TRBV7-2
CDR3 length: 11
CDR3 protein: ASSLGVNREQF

V gene: TRBV5-1
CDR3 length: 12
CDR3 protein: ASSRQESTDTQY

V gene: TRBV11-2
CDR3 length: 14
CDR3 protein: ASSLRASGTQETQY

V gene: TRBV20-1
CDR3 length: 13
CDR3 protein: SARPLAGSTDTQY

V gene: TRBV9
CDR3 length: 11
CDR3 protein: ASSVGAEETQY

V gene: TRBV20-1
CDR3 length: 10
CDR3 protein: SARQGAYGYT

V gene: TRBV11-2
CDR3 length: 9
CDR3 protein: ASSDRYEQY

V gene: TRBV29-1
CDR3 length: 10
CDR3 protein: SVQGASYGYT

V gene: TRBV3-1
CDR3 length: 11
CDR3 protein: ASSQYSTDTQY

V gene: TRBV20-1
CDR3 length: 13
CDR3 protein: SARVHGQGTLGYT

V gene: TRBV2
CDR3 length: 12
CDR3 protein: ASSDPRRDYGYT

V gene: TRBV6-2/TRBV6-3
CDR3 length: 13
CDR3 protein: ASSFDGTGNQPQH

V gene: TRBV28
CDR3 length: 12
CDR3 protein: ASAPGWASYEQY

V gene: TRBV7-3
CDR3 length: 9
CDR3 protein: ASSQGGGQF

V gene: TRBV20-1
CDR3 length: 14
CDR3 protein: SARTGLAGGADTQY